These T cell receptor beta chains were read from a single sample in a study of cytomegalovirus exposure and HLA in healthy donors. Method: immunoSEQ multiplex PCR; TCRdb's copy keeps in-frame clones and lacks some. The sample carries about 120,000 clones, 75% to 90% recorded once. The sequenced sample consisted of PBMCs. These receptor sequences come from a man younger than 35 in good health and CMV-seropositive. Both conserved end residues are part of each CDR3. D genes are given only for firm matches. Expanded clones are given a class, and other clones once, few, many or no size at all.

D | size | J | V | DNA | CDR3
TRBD2 | NA | TRBJ2-1 | TRBV5-1 | TGCGCCAGCTTCCCTAGCGGGGCTCGGGGTGAGCAGTTCTTC | CASFPSGARGEQFF
TRBD1 | NA | TRBJ1-1 | TRBV15 | TGTGCCACCAGCACCGGGACAGCCCCGGCCAACGGGTCTGAAGCTTTCTTT | CATSTGTAPANGSEAFF
TRBD2 | NA | TRBJ2-5 | TRBV19 | TGTGCCAGTAGTTCCCGGACTAGCGGGGGAGAGACCCAGTACTTC | CASSSRTSGGETQYF
TRBD1 | few | TRBJ1-6 | TRBV6-5 | TGTGCCAGCAGTTACTCGATACAGGGGCGGGATTCACCCCTCCACTTT | CASSYSIQGRDSPLHF
TRBD2 | NA | TRBJ2-1 | TRBV7-9 | TGTGCCAGCAGCTTATATGTGAGGACTAGCGGGGGGCACAATGAGCAGTTCTTC | CASSLYVRTSGGHNEQFF
TRBD1 | NA | TRBJ2-5 | TRBV7-2 | TGTGCCAGCAGCTTAGGGGACAGGTTATTAGAGACCCAGTACTTC | CASSLGDRLLETQYF
NA | NA | TRBJ1-2 | TRBV19 | TGTGCCAGTAGTATAGGGGCCAACTATGGCTACACCTTC | CASSIGANYGYTF
NA | NA | TRBJ1-2 | TRBV28 | TGTGCCAGCACCGAGACTGCCAGCTATGGCTACACCTTC | CASTETASYGYTF
NA | NA | TRBJ1-3 | TRBV5-4 | TGTGCCAGCAGCTTTGATGGGGCGTCTGGAAACACCATATATTTT | CASSFDGASGNTIYF
NA | NA | TRBJ2-7 | TRBV11-2 | TGTGCCAGCAGCTTCCCAGGGTCCTACGAGCAGTACTTC | CASSFPGSYEQYF
TRBD2 | NA | TRBJ2-5 | TRBV6-4 | TGTGCCAGCAGTGAACTAGCGGGGAGCGAGACCCAGTACTTC | CASSELAGSETQYF
NA | NA | TRBJ1-1 | TRBV5-5 | TGTGCCAGCAGCTCTTACAGACAGAACACTGAAGCTTTCTTT | CASSSYRQNTEAFF
NA | NA | TRBJ2-7 | TRBV28 | TGTGCCAGCATAGAGGGCAGGCTACGGGACGAGCAGTACTTC | CASIEGRLRDEQYF
NA | NA | TRBJ2-2 | TRBV25-1 | TGTGCCAGCAGGGGGGCTCCTGCCCCCGGGGAGCTGTTTTTT | CASRGAPAPGELFF
TRBD1 | few | TRBJ2-7 | TRBV7-9 | TGTGCCAGCAGCACATCCGGGACAGGGGCTTTCGAGCAGTACTTC | CASSTSGTGAFEQYF
TRBD1 | NA | TRBJ2-5 | TRBV29-1 | TGCAGCGTCGAGAAGGGGGCCGAGACCCAGTACTTC | CSVEKGAETQYF
NA | NA | TRBJ1-4 | TRBV5-1 | TGCGCCAGCAGCTCCGGGGACTTAGGGGAAAAACTGTTTTTT | CASSSGDLGEKLFF
TRBD2 | NA | TRBJ2-3 | TRBV9 | TGTGCCAGCTCAAAGCGGGGGACAGATACGCAGTATTTT | CASSKRGTDTQYF
NA | NA | TRBJ1-2 | TRBV11-2 | TGTGCCAGCAGCTTAGTGGTTGGCGGGCCTTCGGGTTGCACCTTC | CASSLVVGGPSGCTF
TRBD1 | once | TRBJ2-7 | TRBV11-2 | TGTGCCAGCAGCTTAACGGGACAGGGGTCCTCTACGAAGCAGTACTTC | CASSLTGQGSSTKQYF
TRBD1 | NA | TRBJ2-3 | TRBV11-2 | TGTGCCAGCAGAACCACTGGGACAGGCGAAGGGCAGTATTTT | CASRTTGTGEGQYF
TRBD1 | NA | TRBJ2-1 | TRBV6-5 | TGTGCCAGCAGCTTACAGGGGCCTTCGAATGAGCAGTTCTTC | CASSLQGPSNEQFF
TRBD1 | NA | TRBJ2-5 | TRBV28 | TGTGCCAGCAGTTTCTTTTTCGATTTTTGGGACAGAAAAGATCAAGAGACCCAGTACTTC | CASSFFFDFWDRKDQETQYF
TRBD1 | NA | TRBJ1-6 | TRBV2 | TGTGCCAGCAGTGGACAGGGGGAAGGTCCCCTCCACTTT | CASSGQGEGPLHF
NA | NA | TRBJ1-2 | TRBV7-9 | TGTGCCAGCAGCTTAGAAGCACCGAAGTATGGCTACACCTTC | CASSLEAPKYGYTF
NA | NA | TRBJ2-4 | TRBV6-1 | TGTGCCAGCAGTGAAAGGCTCAGCGGACTAGCCAAAAACATTCAGTACTTC | CASSERLSGLAKNIQYF
TRBD1 | NA | TRBJ2-1 | TRBV28 | TGTGCCAGCAGTCTCCGACAGGGAAGGCAGTTCTTC | CASSLRQGRQFF
TRBD1 | NA | TRBJ1-6 | TRBV5-4 | TGTGCCAGCAGCTTTACAGGGGCCGACCCCCTCCACTTT | CASSFTGADPLHF
TRBD2 | NA | TRBJ2-2 | TRBV7-8 | TGTGCCAGCAGCCTACATGCTAGGACTAGCGGGGGCGGGGAGCTGTTTTTT | CASSLHARTSGGGELFF
NA | NA | TRBJ2-7 | TRBV7-3 | TGTGCCAGCAGCCCGGTAGGGGGTTACGAGCAGTACTTC | CASSPVGGYEQYF
NA | NA | TRBJ2-5 | TRBV21-1 | TGTGCCAGCAGCGAATCTACAGGGGGTCAAGAGACCCAGTACTTC | CASSESTGGQETQYF
NA | NA | TRBJ1-5 | TRBV27 | TGTGCCAGCAGTTTAGGCGGGGTTAGCAATCAGCCCCAGCATTTT | CASSLGGVSNQPQHF
TRBD1 | NA | TRBJ1-3 | TRBV6-6 | TGTGCCAGCAGTTCCGGACAGGGAAGGGCAAACACCATATATTTT | CASSSGQGRANTIYF
TRBD1 | NA | TRBJ2-7 | TRBV2 | TGTGCCAGCAGGCGAGAGACAGGGGATTCCTACGAGCAGTACTTC | CASRRETGDSYEQYF
TRBD1 | NA | TRBJ1-2 | TRBV4-1 | TGCGCCAGCAGCCAAGATGAGGGGGCGGGTTATGGCTACACCTTC | CASSQDEGAGYGYTF
NA | NA | TRBJ1-1 | TRBV6-1 | TGTGCCAGCAGTGAACGAGAGGGCTGGAGTGAAGCTTTCTTT | CASSEREGWSEAFF
TRBD2 | few | TRBJ2-5 | TRBV5-1 | TGCGCCAGCAGCGCCCGGACTAGTGCCCTGTCCCAAGAGACCCAGTACTTC | CASSARTSALSQETQYF
NA | once | TRBJ1-2 | TRBV4-1 | TGCGCCAGCAGCCAGGGCTCCTACTATGGCTACACCTTC | CASSQGSYYGYTF
NA | NA | TRBJ2-5 | TRBV21-1 | TGTGCCAGCAGCGACCGACTAGCGGGGGGCCAAGAGACCCAGTACTTC | CASSDRLAGGQETQYF
TRBD2 | NA | TRBJ2-1 | TRBV29-1 | TGCAGCGTTTCACGTCCCGGGACTAGCGGGGGGGCCTACAATGAGCAGTTCTTC | CSVSRPGTSGGAYNEQFF
TRBD1 | NA | TRBJ2-1 | TRBV7-6 | TGTGCCAGCAGCAAGGGACAGGGGGACTACAATGAGCAGTTCTTC | CASSKGQGDYNEQFF
TRBD2 | NA | TRBJ2-1 | TRBV5-4 | TGTGCCAGCAGCTTGCCTAGCGGGGGGGCAAATGAGCAGTTCTTC | CASSLPSGGANEQFF
TRBD1 | NA | TRBJ1-1 | TRBV7-2 | TGTGCCGGCAGCGTAGGACAGGGACGGAACACTGAAGCTTTCTTT | CAGSVGQGRNTEAFF
TRBD2 | NA | TRBJ2-3 | TRBV7-9 | TGTGCCAGCAGCCCCTTAACTACTAGCGGGGGCCGCACAGATACGCAGTATTTT | CASSPLTTSGGRTDTQYF
TRBD1 | NA | TRBJ2-3 | TRBV27 | TGTGCCAGCAGTGTCGGGACAGGGAGCACAGATACGCAGTATTTT | CASSVGTGSTDTQYF
NA | NA | TRBJ1-6 | TRBV18 | TGTGCCAGCTCACCCCCGGTACTCGGGAATAGCAATAATTCACCCCTCCACTTT | CASSPPVLGNSNNSPLHF
TRBD1 | NA | TRBJ2-2 | TRBV5-1 | TGCGCCAGCAGCCCCAGGACAGGGCGGACCGGGGAGCTGTTTTTT | CASSPRTGRTGELFF
TRBD1 | NA | TRBJ2-2 | TRBV13 | TGTGCCAGCAGCTTGGACAGGGGGTTAAAGGGGGAGCTGTTTTTT | CASSLDRGLKGELFF
TRBD2 | NA | TRBJ2-3 | TRBV7-3 | TGTGCCAGCAGCTTAGCGGGGGGAGTGGGAGGTACGCAGTATTTT | CASSLAGGVGGTQYF